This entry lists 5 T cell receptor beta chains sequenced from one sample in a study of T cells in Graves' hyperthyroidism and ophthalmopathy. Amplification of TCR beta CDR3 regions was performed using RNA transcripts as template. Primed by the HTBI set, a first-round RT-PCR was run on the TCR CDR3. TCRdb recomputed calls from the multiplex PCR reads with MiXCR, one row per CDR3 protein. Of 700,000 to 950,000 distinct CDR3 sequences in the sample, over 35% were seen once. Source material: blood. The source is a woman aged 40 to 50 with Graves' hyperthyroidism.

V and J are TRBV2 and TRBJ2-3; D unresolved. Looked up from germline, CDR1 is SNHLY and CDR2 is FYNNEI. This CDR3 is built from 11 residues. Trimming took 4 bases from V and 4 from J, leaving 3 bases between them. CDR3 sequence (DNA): TGTGCCAGCAGTGCGGCAGATACGCAGTATTTT. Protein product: CASSAADTQYF. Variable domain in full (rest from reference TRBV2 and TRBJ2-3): EPEVTQTPSHQVTQMGQEVILRCVPISNHLYFYWYRQILGQKVEFLVSFYNNEISEKSEIFDDQFSVERPDGSNFTLKIRSTKLEDSAMYFCASSAADTQYFGPGTRLTVL.

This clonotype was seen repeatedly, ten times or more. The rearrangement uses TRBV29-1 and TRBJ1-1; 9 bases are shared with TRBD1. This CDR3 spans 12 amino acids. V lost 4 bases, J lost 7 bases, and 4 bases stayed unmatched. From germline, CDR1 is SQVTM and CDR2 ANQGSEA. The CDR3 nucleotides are TGCAGCGTTGTGGGACAGGGCCGTGAAGCTTTCTTT. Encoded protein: CSVVGQGREAFF.

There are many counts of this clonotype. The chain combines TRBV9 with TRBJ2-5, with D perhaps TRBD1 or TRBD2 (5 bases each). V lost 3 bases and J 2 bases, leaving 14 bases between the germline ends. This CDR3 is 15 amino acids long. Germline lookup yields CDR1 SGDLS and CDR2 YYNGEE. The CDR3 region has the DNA TGTGCCAGCAGCGCAAACCGGGACGGACAAGAGACCCAGTACTTC. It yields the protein CASSANRDGQETQYF.

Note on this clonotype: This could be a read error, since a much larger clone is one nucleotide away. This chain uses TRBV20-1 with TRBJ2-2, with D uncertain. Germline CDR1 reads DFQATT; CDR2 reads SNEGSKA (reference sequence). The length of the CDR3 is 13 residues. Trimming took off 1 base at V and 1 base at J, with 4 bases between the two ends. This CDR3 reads CSARGLNTGELFF. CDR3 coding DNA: TGCAGTGCTAGAGGTCTGAACACCGGGGAGCTGTTTTTT.

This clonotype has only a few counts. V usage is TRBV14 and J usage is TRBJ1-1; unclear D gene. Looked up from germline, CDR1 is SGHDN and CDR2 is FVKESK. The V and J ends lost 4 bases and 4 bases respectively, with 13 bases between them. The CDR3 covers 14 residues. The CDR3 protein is CASSLLTPTTEAFF. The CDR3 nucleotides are TGTGCCAGCAGCCTACTTACGCCTACCACTGAAGCTTTCTTT.